This T cell receptor (beta chain) was observed in a study of T cells in Graves' hyperthyroidism and ophthalmopathy. Patients aged 18 to 65 had newly diagnosed hyperthyroidism lasting under 2 months. Amplification of TCR beta CDR3 regions used RNA as the template. HTBI primers drove first-round RT-PCR of the TCR CDR3. TCRdb passed the multiplex PCR reads through MiXCR, listing each CDR3 protein once. The sample contains a few hundred thousand distinct CDR3 sequences, around 15% of which appear only once. This clonotype was detected ten times or more. The CDR3 consists of 13 residues. V lost 4 bases, J lost 7 bases, and 13 bases lay in between.

This chain joins TRBV12-3 or TRBV12-4 and TRBJ1-2, with a tentative D call TRBD1 (6 bases). Sequencing was performed on blood. The clonotype comes from a woman between 18 and 29 years old with Graves' hyperthyroidism. DNA for the CDR3: TGTGCCAGCAGTTCGGGACAATTTTCTGGCTACACCTTC. This codes for CASSSGQFSGYTF.